Each of the 27 T cell receptor beta chains below was sequenced from the same sample in a study of PD-1 blockade in mismatch repair-deficient tumors. Sequencing was performed with immunoSEQ multiplex PCR; in TCRdb, only in-frame clones are kept and a portion is missing. Of 100,000 to 150,000 clones detected, 85% to 90% appear once; the ten largest clones hold about 10%. Sequencing used peripheral blood, obtained approximately 72 weeks after starting pembrolizumab. Every receptor here comes from an adult with mismatch repair-deficient cancer.

The V gene is TRBV19, the J gene TRBJ2-6; 7 bases are shared with TRBD1. J gave up 4 bases and V 0 bases, and 6 bases lay outside the gene matches. The CDR3 extends over 17 amino acids. Germline V lookup: CDR1 LNHDA, CDR2 SQIVND (reference sequence). Here the CDR3 reads CASSIDPRGGGANVLTF. Here the CDR3 DNA reads TGTGCCAGTAGTATAGATCCCCGAGGGGGCGGGGCCAACGTCCTGACTTTC.

V gene TRBV27 combines with J gene TRBJ2-7; 7 nucleotides match TRBD2. The V gene end was trimmed by 3 bases and the J gene end by 3 bases; junction bases not matched to a gene: 8. The CDR3 totals 15 residues. From germline, CDR1 is MNHEY and CDR2 SMNVEV (reference sequence). The CDR3 sequence is CASSFVAGRGYEQYF. In DNA, the CDR3 is TGTGCCAGCAGTTTTGTCGCAGGGAGGGGCTACGAGCAGTACTTC.

CDR3 coding DNA: TGCAGCGTTGACCCCGCGGGGACAGCCACAGATACGCAGTATTTT. Translating gives CSVDPAGTATDTQYF. The chain joins TRBV29-1 to TRBJ2-3; perhaps TRBD1 as D (7 bases). Trimming took off 3 bases at V and 2 bases at J, with 15 bases between the two ends. Germline loops: CDR1 SQVTM, CDR2 ANQGSEA. This CDR3 has 15 residues.

The V and J genes are TRBV27 and TRBJ1-5, with D perhaps TRBD1 (6 bases). CDR3 length: 17 residues. Trimming shortened V by 6 bases and J by 2 bases, and 20 bases separated the two germline ends. Germline CDR1 MNHEY, CDR2 SMNVEV (reference sequence). Here the CDR3 reads CASSPQGQVGGNQPQHF. The CDR3 bases are TGTGCCAGCAGCCCACAGGGTCAGGTAGGGGGCAATCAGCCCCAGCATTTT.

Here the CDR3 reads CASSPSGTISGNTIYF. As DNA, the CDR3 is TGTGCCAGCAGCCCGTCTGGGACCATCTCTGGAAACACCATATATTTT. V and J are TRBV4-2 and TRBJ1-3, with D perhaps matching TRBD1 (5 bases). Germline lookup yields CDR1 LGHNA and CDR2 YNFKEQ. The CDR3 totals 16 residues. Trimming removed 4 bases from V and 0 bases from J, with 13 bases in between.

The V and J genes are TRBV28 and TRBJ2-7; D is unresolved. V lost 1 base to trimming and J lost 4 bases, with 17 bases between them. Germline assignment: CDR1 MDHEN and CDR2 SYDVKM. The CDR3 is made up of 16 amino acids. CDR3: CASSLSIPPRGYEQYF. The CDR3 bases are TGTGCCAGCAGTTTATCCATACCCCCCCGTGGTTACGAGCAGTACTTC. Variable domain in full (rest from reference TRBV28 and TRBJ2-7): DVKVTQSSRYLVKRTGEKVFLECVQDMDHENMFWYRQDPGLGLRLIYFSYDVKMKEKGDIPEGYSVSREKKERFSLILESASTNQTSMYLCASSLSIPPRGYEQYFGPGTRLTVT.

The chain has TRBV5-1 and TRBJ2-3, with 8 bases identical to TRBD2. Germline assignment: CDR1 SGHRS and CDR2 YFSETQ. The CDR3 is 14 residues long. V trimming: 6 bases; J trimming: 3 bases; junction bases outside the gene matches: 6. CDR3 region: CASMSGSKTDTQYF. The CDR3 DNA is TGCGCCAGCATGAGCGGGAGTAAGACAGATACGCAGTATTTT.

The chain recombines TRBV2 with TRBJ2-5, with no clear D. V was shortened by 3 bases and J by 6 bases, with 14 bases between the two germline ends. The CDR3 loop spans 14 amino acids. The V gene's germline CDR1 is SNHLY and CDR2 FYNNEI. CDR3 region: CASSDTQAKQTQYF. The DNA of the CDR3 is TGTGCCAGCAGTGATACCCAGGCGAAACAGACCCAGTACTTC.

The table lists this clone with a count of one. This chain connects TRBV14 to TRBJ2-7, with 8 nucleotides matching TRBD2. The CDR3 loop spans 15 amino acids. J gave up 0 bases and V 4 bases, and 5 bases lay outside the gene matches. Germline loops: CDR1 SGHDN, CDR2 FVKESK. The CDR3 nucleotides read TGTGCCAGCAGCCCCCGGAGCGGGAGCTCCTACGAGCAGTACTTC. Its protein product is CASSPRSGSSYEQYF.

The chain has TRBV6-6 and TRBJ2-2; D may be TRBD2 (6 bases). V lost 2 bases and J 4 bases, leaving 11 bases between the germline ends. Germline CDR1 MNHNY, CDR2 SVGAGI (reference sequence). The CDR3 contains 15 residues. The DNA of the CDR3 is TGTGCCAGCAGTTACGCCCGGGAGACCACCGGGGAGCTGTTTTTT. As protein: CASSYARETTGELFF.

The chain links TRBV11-3 to TRBJ2-5; 7 positions agree with TRBD1. V was pared by 5 bases and J by 0 bases, with 6 bases of the junction left unmatched. CDR3 length: 15 residues. In germline, CDR1 is SGHNT, CDR2 YENEEA. The CDR3, as DNA: TGTGCCAGCAGCCGACCGGGACAGTACCAAGAGACCCAGTACTTC. The encoded protein is CASSRPGQYQETQYF.

This clone was counted a single time. The gene calls are TRBV28 and TRBJ2-2; 7 nucleotides line up with TRBD2. The CDR3 length is 18 residues. CDR1 is MDHEN and CDR2 is SYDVKM in the germline V gene. V lost 3 bases, J lost 2 bases, and 12 bases stayed unmatched. Here the CDR3 DNA reads TGTGCCAGCAGTTTTCCTAGGTGGGAGGGCCTTAACACCGGGGAGCTGTTTTTT. This gives the protein CASSFPRWEGLNTGELFF.

This clone was seen a few times. This sequence joins TRBV28 and TRBJ2-7, with D uncertain. Trimming removed 3 bases from V and 6 bases from J, with 3 bases in between. This CDR3 has 10 residues. CDR1 and CDR2 (germline): MDHEN, SYDVKM. This CDR3 is CASSLIEQYF. CDR3 nucleotide sequence: TGTGCCAGCAGTTTGATCGAGCAGTACTTC.

The chain's CDR3 is CAWKGLPTYNEQFF. CDR3 DNA: TGTGCCTGGAAGGGACTCCCTACCTACAATGAGCAGTTCTTC. This rearrangement joins TRBV30 to TRBJ2-1; TRBD2 might be the D (6 bases). Deletions cut 4 bases from V and 2 bases from J, with 12 bases between. CDR3 size: 14 residues. Germline values: CDR1 GTSNPN, CDR2 SVGIG (reference sequence).

The chain has TRBV5-6 and TRBJ2-7; TRBD1 might be the D (6 bases). The germline gives CDR1 SGHDT, CDR2 YYEEEE. V gave up 4 bases and J gave up 2 bases, with 13 bases separating them. CDR3 length equals 14 residues. CDR3 region: CASSTTTGPYEQYF. CDR3 DNA: TGTGCCAGCAGCACAACGACAGGTCCCTACGAGCAGTACTTC.

The gene calls are TRBV5-1 and TRBJ2-7, with 9 nucleotides matching TRBD2. V shed 0 bases, J shed 1 base, and the junction held 11 bases outside the gene matches. The germline CDR1 and CDR2 sequences are SGHRS and YFSETQ. The CDR3 extends over 18 amino acids. The CDR3: CASSLGDLLAGQSYEQYF. The CDR3, as DNA: TGCGCCAGCAGCTTGGGGGACCTTCTAGCGGGGCAGTCCTACGAGCAGTACTTC.

The chain has TRBV15 and TRBJ2-7, with 9 bases matching TRBD1. V lost 1 base, J lost 5 bases, and 6 bases stayed unmatched. The CDR3 spans 15 residues. The germline V gene encodes CDR1 LNHNV and CDR2 YYDKDF (reference sequence). The CDR3 reads CATSRGRDRDHEQYF. The CDR3 DNA sequence: TGTGCCACCAGCAGAGGCCGGGACAGGGACCACGAGCAGTACTTC.

This chain connects TRBV5-6 to TRBJ2-7; 8 nucleotides agree with TRBD1. Losses at the gene ends were 0 bases for V and 7 bases for J; bases not matched to a gene: 9. Germline V CDR1 and CDR2: SGHDT, YYEEEE. The CDR3 sequence is 15 residues long. The CDR3 nucleotides read TGTGCCAGCAGCTTGGCCGGGACAGGCCTAAAAGAGCAGTACTTC. Amino acid sequence: CASSLAGTGLKEQYF. Full variable domain (rest looked up from reference TRBV5-6 and TRBJ2-7): DAGVTQSPTHLIKTRGQQVTLRCSPKSGHDTVSWYQQALGQGPQFIFQYYEEEERQRGNFPDRFSGHQFPNYSSELNVNALLLGDSALYLCASSLAGTGLKEQYFGPGTRLTVT.

The rearrangement joins TRBV19 to TRBJ2-1; 10 bases map to TRBD2. The CDR3 has 15 residues. J gave up 4 bases and V 2 bases, and 2 bases lay outside the gene matches. In germline, CDR1 is LNHDA, CDR2 SQIVND (reference sequence). CDR3 region: CASSITSGAYNEQFF. CDR3 nucleotides: TGTGCCAGTAGTATAACTAGCGGGGCTTACAATGAGCAGTTCTTC. Supplemented by reference TRBV19 and TRBJ2-1, the full variable domain reads DGGITQSPKYLFRKEGQNVTLSCEQNLNHDAMYWYRQDPGQGLRLIYYSQIVNDFQKGDIAEGYSVSREKKESFPLTVTSAQKNPTAFYLCASSITSGAYNEQFFGPGTRLTVL.

The chain employs TRBV14 and TRBJ2-7; D remains unclear. V shed 2 bases and J shed 2 bases, with 7 bases lying between them. Germline CDR1 is SGHDN and CDR2 is FVKESK. CDR3 length: 13 amino acids. As DNA, the CDR3 is TGTGCCAGCAGCCAACCCGGAACCTACGAGCAGTACTTC. Protein product: CASSQPGTYEQYF.

V usage is TRBV27 and J usage is TRBJ2-7, with 8 bases that match TRBD2. Germline CDR1 and CDR2: MNHEY and SMNVEV (reference sequence). The V and J ends lost 6 bases and 5 bases, in that order; junction bases with no gene match: 9. The CDR3 runs to 14 residues. The CDR3 coding sequence is TGTGCCAGCAGGGTGAGCGGGAGAGGGGACGAGCAGTACTTC. Protein product: CASRVSGRGDEQYF.

V usage is TRBV27 and J usage is TRBJ2-6; D is uncertain. There are 14 residues in the CDR3. V was trimmed by 4 bases and J by 0 bases, leaving 4 bases between them. CDR1 and CDR2 from the germline V gene are MNHEY and SMNVEV (reference sequence). The CDR3 coding sequence is TGTGCCAGCAGTTCCATCTCTGGGGCCAACGTCCTGACTTTC. It yields the protein CASSSISGANVLTF.

The CDR3 here is CASSQGSGGNYGYTF. The CDR3 DNA is TGTGCCAGCAGCCAGGGGTCAGGGGGAAACTATGGCTACACCTTC. The rearrangement uses TRBV4-2 and TRBJ1-2; the match to TRBD1 covers 7 bases. This CDR3 spans 15 amino acids. Trimming at V came to 3 bases and at J to 2 bases, leaving 6 bases not matched to a gene. Germline CDR1 LGHNA, CDR2 YNFKEQ.

The chain combines TRBV4-1 with TRBJ2-7; 7 bases fit TRBD1. Germline V lookup: CDR1 MGHRA, CDR2 YSYEKL. Trimming removed 4 bases from V and 0 bases from J; junction bases left unmatched: 9. The CDR3 is made up of 16 amino acids. CDR3: CASSLTGAEVSYEQYF. CDR3 nucleotide sequence: TGCGCCAGCAGCCTTACAGGGGCTGAGGTCTCCTACGAGCAGTACTTC.

The rearrangement links TRBV6-5 to TRBJ2-2, with 8 positions matching TRBD2. V lost 6 bases to trimming and J lost 6 bases; unmatched junction nucleotides: 9. The CDR3 runs to 15 residues. CDR1 and CDR2 (germline): MNHEY, SVGAGI. Written as DNA, the CDR3 is TGTGCCAGCAGGCCCGGGACTAGGGCGGCCGGGGAGCTGTTTTTT. Protein: CASRPGTRAAGELFF.

This clone has only a few counts. V and J are TRBV5-6 and TRBJ2-2; D remains ambiguous. The CDR3 sequence is 14 residues long. Germline V gene lookup returns CDR1 SGHDT and CDR2 YYEEEE. Trimming left V 5 bases short and J 5 bases short, with 13 bases between. The CDR3 DNA reads TGTGCCAGCAGTCAGATCTTACCGACCGGGGAGCTGTTTTTT. This encodes CASSQILPTGELFF.

The V gene is TRBV27, the J gene TRBJ1-4, with TRBD1 matching 8 bases. CDR1 and CDR2 (germline): MNHEY, SMNVEV (reference sequence). V shed 6 bases and J 4 bases; nucleotides not matched to a gene: 4. The CDR3 covers 14 residues. CDR3 bases: TGTGCCAGCAGCCCCACAGGGGGTAATGAAAAACTGTTTTTT. It translates to CASSPTGGNEKLFF.